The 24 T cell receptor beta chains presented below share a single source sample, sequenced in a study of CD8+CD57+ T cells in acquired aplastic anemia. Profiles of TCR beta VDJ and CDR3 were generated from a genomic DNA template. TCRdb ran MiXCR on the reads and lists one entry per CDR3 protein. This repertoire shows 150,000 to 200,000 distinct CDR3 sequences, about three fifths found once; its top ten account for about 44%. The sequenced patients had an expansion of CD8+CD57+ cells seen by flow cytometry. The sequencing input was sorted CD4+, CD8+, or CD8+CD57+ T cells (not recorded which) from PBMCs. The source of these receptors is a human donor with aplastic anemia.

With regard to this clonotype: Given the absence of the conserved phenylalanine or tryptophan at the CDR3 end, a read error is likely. The CDR3 protein is CAWSATRTEAFL. For the CDR3, the DNA is TGTGCCTGGAGTGCAACTCGGACTGAAGCTTTCCTT. The chain carries TRBV30 and TRBJ1-1; D remains ambiguous. The CDR3 consists of 12 residues. Germline CDR1 and CDR2: GTSNPN and SVGIG (reference sequence). V lost 1 base to trimming and J lost 5 bases, with 8 bases between them.

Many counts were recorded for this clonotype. The CDR3 bases are TGTGCCAGCAGTTACTCACGTGGGGGCCGGAACACTGAAGCTTTCTTT. Translation: CASSYSRGGRNTEAFF. This chain connects TRBV6-5 to TRBJ1-1; D possibly corresponds to TRBD1 (6 bases). Trimming cost V 0 bases and J 1 base, with 12 bases left between them. The CDR3 length is 16 residues. From germline, CDR1 is MNHEY and CDR2 SVGAGI.

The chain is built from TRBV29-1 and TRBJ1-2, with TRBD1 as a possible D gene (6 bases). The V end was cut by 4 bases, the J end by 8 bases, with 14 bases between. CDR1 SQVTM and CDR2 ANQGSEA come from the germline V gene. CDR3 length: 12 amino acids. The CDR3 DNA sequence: TGCAGCGTTGGGGGCAAGGGGGTCGGCTACACCTTC. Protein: CSVGGKGVGYTF.

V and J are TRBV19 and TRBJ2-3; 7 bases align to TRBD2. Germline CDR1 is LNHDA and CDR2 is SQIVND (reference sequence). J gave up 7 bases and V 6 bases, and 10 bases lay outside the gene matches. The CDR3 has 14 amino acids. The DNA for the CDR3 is TGTGCCAGTAGCGGGTCCCTCGGGGGGAATACGCAGTATTTT. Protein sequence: CASSGSLGGNTQYF.

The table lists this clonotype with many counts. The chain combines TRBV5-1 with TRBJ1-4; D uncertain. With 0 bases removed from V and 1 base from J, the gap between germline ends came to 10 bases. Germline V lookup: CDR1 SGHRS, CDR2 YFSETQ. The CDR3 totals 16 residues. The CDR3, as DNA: TGCGCCAGCAGCTTGGGCTCAGGTGGAACTAATGAAAAACTGTTTTTT. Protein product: CASSLGSGGTNEKLFF.

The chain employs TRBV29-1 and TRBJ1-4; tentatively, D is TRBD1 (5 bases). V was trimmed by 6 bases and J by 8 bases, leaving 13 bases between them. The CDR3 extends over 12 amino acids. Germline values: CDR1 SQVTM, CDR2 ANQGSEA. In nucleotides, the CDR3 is TGCAGCGTAGCAGGGCCAAGGGAAAAACTGTTTTTT. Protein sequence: CSVAGPREKLFF.

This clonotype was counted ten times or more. Written as DNA, the CDR3 is TGCGCCAGCAGCTTTAAAGGGTCGGATACGCAGTATTTT. Residues: CASSFKGSDTQYF. This rearrangement joins TRBV5-1 to TRBJ2-3; D remains unclear. The CDR3 length is 13 residues. The germline CDR1 and CDR2 sequences are SGHRS and YFSETQ. Trimming shortened V by 2 bases and J by 6 bases, and 10 bases separated the two germline ends.

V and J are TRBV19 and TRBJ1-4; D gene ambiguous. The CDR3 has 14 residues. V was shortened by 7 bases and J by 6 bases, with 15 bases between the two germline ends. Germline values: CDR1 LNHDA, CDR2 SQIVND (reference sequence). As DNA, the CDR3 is TGTGCCAGTAACCACGGAGGTCGGGATGAAAAACTGTTTTTT. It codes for CASNHGGRDEKLFF.

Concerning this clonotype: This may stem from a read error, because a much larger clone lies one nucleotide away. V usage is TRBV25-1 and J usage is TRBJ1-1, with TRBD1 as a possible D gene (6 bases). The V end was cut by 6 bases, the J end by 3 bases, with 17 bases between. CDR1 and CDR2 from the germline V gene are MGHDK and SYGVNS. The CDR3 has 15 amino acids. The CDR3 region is CASSEPQGGDTEAFF. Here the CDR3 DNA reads TGTGCCAGCAGCGAACCACAGGGAGGGGACACTGAAGCTTTCTTT.

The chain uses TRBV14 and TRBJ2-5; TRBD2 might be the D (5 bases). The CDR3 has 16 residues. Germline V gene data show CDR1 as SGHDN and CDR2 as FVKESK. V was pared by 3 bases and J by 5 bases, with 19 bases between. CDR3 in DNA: TGTGCCAGCAGCCAGGCTAGGACTCTAAAGGTGGAGACCCAGTACTTC. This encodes CASSQARTLKVETQYF.

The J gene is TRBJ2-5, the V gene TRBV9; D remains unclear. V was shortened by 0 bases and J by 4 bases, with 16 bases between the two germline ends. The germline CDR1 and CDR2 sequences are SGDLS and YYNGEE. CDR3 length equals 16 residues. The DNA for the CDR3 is TGTGCCAGCAGCGTAGCTTCCCACTCGTCCCTAGAGACCCAGTACTTC. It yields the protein CASSVASHSSLETQYF.

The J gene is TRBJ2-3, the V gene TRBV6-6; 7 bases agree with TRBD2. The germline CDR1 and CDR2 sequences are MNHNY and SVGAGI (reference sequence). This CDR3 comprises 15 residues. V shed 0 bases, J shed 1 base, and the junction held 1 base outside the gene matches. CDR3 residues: CASSYSAGGTDTQYF. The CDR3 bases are TGTGCCAGCAGTTACTCGGCGGGGGGCACAGATACGCAGTATTTT.

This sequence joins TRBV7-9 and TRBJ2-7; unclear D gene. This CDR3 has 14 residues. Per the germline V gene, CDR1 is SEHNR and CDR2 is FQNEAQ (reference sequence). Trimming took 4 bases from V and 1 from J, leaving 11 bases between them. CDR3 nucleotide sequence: TGTGCCAGCAGCTCAAATCAGGTTTCCTACGAGCAGTACTTC. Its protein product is CASSSNQVSYEQYF.

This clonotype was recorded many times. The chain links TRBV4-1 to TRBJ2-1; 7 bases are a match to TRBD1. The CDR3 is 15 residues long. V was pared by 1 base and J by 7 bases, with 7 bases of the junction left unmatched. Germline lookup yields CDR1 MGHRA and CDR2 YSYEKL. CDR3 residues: CASSQGQGEGNEQFF. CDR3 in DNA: TGCGCCAGCAGCCAAGGACAGGGTGAGGGGAATGAGCAGTTCTTC.

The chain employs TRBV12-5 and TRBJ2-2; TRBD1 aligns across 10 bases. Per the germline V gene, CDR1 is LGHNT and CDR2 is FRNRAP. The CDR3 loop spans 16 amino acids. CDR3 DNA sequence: TGTGCCAGCAGTTTCGGGACAGGGGTCTACACCGGGGAGCTGTTTTTT. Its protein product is CASSFGTGVYTGELFF.

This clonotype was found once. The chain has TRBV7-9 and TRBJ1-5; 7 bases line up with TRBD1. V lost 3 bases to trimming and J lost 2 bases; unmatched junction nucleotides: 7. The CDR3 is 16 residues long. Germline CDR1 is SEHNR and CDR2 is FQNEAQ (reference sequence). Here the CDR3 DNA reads TGTGCCAGCAGCTTGCAGGGGGACCTTGGCAATCAGCCCCAGCATTTT. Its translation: CASSLQGDLGNQPQHF. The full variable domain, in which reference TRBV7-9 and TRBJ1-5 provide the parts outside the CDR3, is DTGVSQNPRHKITKRGQNVTFRCDPISEHNRLYWYRQTLGQGPEFLTYFQNEAQLEKSRLLSDRFSAERPKGSFSTLEIQRTEQGDSAMYLCASSLQGDLGNQPQHFGDGTRLSIL.

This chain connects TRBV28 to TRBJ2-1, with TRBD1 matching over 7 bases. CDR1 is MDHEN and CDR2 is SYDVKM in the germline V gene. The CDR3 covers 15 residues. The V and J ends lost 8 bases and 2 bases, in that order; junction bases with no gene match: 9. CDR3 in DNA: TGTGCCAGCTTCCAATCGGGACAGCCCTACAATGAGCAGTTCTTC. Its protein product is CASFQSGQPYNEQFF.

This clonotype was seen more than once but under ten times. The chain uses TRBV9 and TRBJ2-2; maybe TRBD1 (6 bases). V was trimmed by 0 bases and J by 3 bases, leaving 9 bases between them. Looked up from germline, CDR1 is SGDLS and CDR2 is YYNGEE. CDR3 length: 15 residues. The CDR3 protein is CASSVDREYTGELFF. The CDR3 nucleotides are TGTGCCAGCAGCGTAGACAGGGAATACACCGGGGAGCTGTTTTTT.

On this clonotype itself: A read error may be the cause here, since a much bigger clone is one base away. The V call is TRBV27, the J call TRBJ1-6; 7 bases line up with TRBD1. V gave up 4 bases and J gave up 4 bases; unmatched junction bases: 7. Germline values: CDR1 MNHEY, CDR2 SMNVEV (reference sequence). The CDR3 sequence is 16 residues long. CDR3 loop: CASSSGQEPYNSPLHF. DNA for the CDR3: TGTGCCAGCAGTTCAGGACAGGAACCATATAATTCACCCCTCCACTTT.

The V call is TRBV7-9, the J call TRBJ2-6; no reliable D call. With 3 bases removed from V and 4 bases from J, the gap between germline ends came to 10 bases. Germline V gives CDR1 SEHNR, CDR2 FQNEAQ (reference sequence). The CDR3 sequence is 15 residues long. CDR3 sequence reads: CASSFKPTGANVLTF. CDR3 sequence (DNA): TGTGCCAGCAGCTTCAAGCCGACGGGGGCCAACGTCCTGACTTTC.

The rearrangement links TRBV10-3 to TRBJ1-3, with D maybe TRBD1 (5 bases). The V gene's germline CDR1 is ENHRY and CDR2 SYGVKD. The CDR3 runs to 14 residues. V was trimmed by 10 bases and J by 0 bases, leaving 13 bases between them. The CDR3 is CATATASSGNTIYF. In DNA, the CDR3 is TGTGCCACAGCGACAGCCAGCTCTGGAAACACCATATATTTT.

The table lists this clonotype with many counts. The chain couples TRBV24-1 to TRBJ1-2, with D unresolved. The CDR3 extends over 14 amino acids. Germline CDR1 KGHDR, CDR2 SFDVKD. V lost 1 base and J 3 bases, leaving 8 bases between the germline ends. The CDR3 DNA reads TGTGCCACCAGTGATTTAGGACGCTACTATGGCTACACCTTC. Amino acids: CATSDLGRYYGYTF.

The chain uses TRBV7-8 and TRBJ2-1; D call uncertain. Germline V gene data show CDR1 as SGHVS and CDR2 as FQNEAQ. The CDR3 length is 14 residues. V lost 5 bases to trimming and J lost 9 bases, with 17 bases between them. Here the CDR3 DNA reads TGTGCCAGCAGCGTTTCGATAACGGGTGTTGAGCAGTTCTTC. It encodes CASSVSITGVEQFF.

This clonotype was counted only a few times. For the CDR3, the DNA is TGTGCCATCAGTGAGTCGGGGGCTGGGGCCAACGTCCTGACTTTC. It translates to CAISESGAGANVLTF. This rearrangement joins TRBV10-3 to TRBJ2-6; either TRBD1 or TRBD2 may supply D (5 bases each). CDR3 length equals 15 residues. Germline V CDR1 and CDR2: ENHRY, SYGVKD. The V and J ends lost 0 bases and 2 bases respectively, with 5 bases between them.